This entry lists 14 T cell receptor beta chains sequenced from one sample in a study of blood T cell repertoires in COVID-19. The method was immunoSEQ multiplex PCR; TCRdb's version includes in-frame clones alone and lacks a portion of them. This table holds hundreds of thousands of clones, approximately 90% found once. Sequenced material: PBMCs or T cells enriched from blood (not recorded which). The receptors shown here come from a man aged 30 to 45 who had recovered from COVID-19.

The rearrangement uses TRBV2 and TRBJ1-5, with TRBD1 matching 10 bases. Looked up from germline, CDR1 is SNHLY and CDR2 is FYNNEI. This CDR3 is built from 15 residues. The trim removed 3 bases at V and 8 bases at J, leaving 7 bases unmatched. CDR3 sequence reads: CASSDVWTGGKPQHF. Here the CDR3 DNA reads TGTGCCAGCAGTGATGTATGGACAGGGGGGAAGCCCCAGCATTTT. The whole variable domain, remainder taken from reference TRBV2 and TRBJ1-5, is EPEVTQTPSHQVTQMGQEVILRCVPISNHLYFYWYRQILGQKVEFLVSFYNNEISEKSEIFDDQFSVERPDGSNFTLKIRSTKLEDSAMYFCASSDVWTGGKPQHFGDGTRLSIL.

This chain joins TRBV9 and TRBJ2-1, with 8 bases lining up with TRBD2. CDR1 and CDR2 (germline): SGDLS, YYNGEE. This CDR3 is built from 15 residues. With V trimmed by 2 bases and J by 3 bases, 4 bases remained unmatched. Here the CDR3 DNA reads TGTGCCAGCAGCGTTTTAGCGGGAAGCTACAATGAGCAGTTCTTC. The encoded protein is CASSVLAGSYNEQFF.

This clone occurred a few times. This chain connects TRBV28 to TRBJ1-2, with D perhaps TRBD1 (5 bases). Germline loops: CDR1 MDHEN, CDR2 SYDVKM. V gave up 2 bases and J gave up 2 bases, with 9 bases separating them. CDR3 length: 14 residues. CDR3 region: CASSLVQDNYGYTF. CDR3 nucleotide sequence: TGTGCCAGCAGTTTAGTACAGGACAACTATGGCTACACCTTC.

The V gene is TRBV7-2, the J gene TRBJ2-3, with 8 nucleotides matching TRBD2. The germline V gene has CDR1 SGHTA and CDR2 FQGNSA. The CDR3 is 15 residues long. Germline trimming cut 5 bases from V and 7 bases from J; bases unmatched to any gene: 11. CDR3: CASSLVGLAGNTQYF. For the CDR3, the DNA is TGTGCCAGCAGCCTGGTTGGACTAGCTGGCAATACGCAGTATTTT.

The chain is built from TRBV10-1 and TRBJ2-1; D might be TRBD1 (5 bases). The V end lost 5 bases, the J end lost 6 bases, and 14 bases lay between the germline ends. Germline values: CDR1 WNHNN, CDR2 SYGVQD (reference sequence). This CDR3 comprises 14 residues. CDR3 DNA sequence: TGCGCCAGCAGTTTCAGGGCGGCAGGCAATGAGCAGTTCTTC. Residues: CASSFRAAGNEQFF.

A word on this clone: The junction differs from germline at one of its ends, possibly a read error. The V call is TRBV2, the J call TRBJ1-2; D unresolved. Per germline, CDR1 SNHLY and CDR2 FYNNEI. This CDR3 region has 13 residues. This chain's CDR3 is CASIELVVVGYTF. CDR3 bases: TGTGCCAGCATTGAACTGGTAGTTGTTGGCTACACCTTC.

This sequence joins TRBV12-3 or TRBV12-4 and TRBJ2-7; D is possibly TRBD2 (6 bases). This CDR3 is 12 amino acids long. The V end was cut by 6 bases, the J end by 4 bases, with 10 bases between. The CDR3 reads CASSRGLYEQYF. CDR3 bases: TGTGCCAGCAGCCGGGGACTTTACGAGCAGTACTTC.

The chain has TRBV4-1 and TRBJ1-1, with no clear D. Germline values: CDR1 MGHRA, CDR2 YSYEKL. This CDR3 region has 15 residues. V lost 4 bases and J lost 1, with 13 bases in between. The CDR3 loop is CASSPTTYSNTEAFF. In nucleotides, the CDR3 is TGCGCCAGCAGCCCAACCACCTATTCGAACACTGAAGCTTTCTTT.

The chain is built from TRBV7-9 and TRBJ2-1; 8 bases are shared with TRBD2. Germline assignment: CDR1 SEHNR and CDR2 FQNEAQ (reference sequence). CDR3 length: 14 amino acids. The V and J ends lost 5 bases and 3 bases, in that order; junction bases with no gene match: 3. The CDR3 loop reads CASSHGTSYNEQFF. The DNA for the CDR3 is TGTGCCAGCAGCCATGGGACTAGCTACAATGAGCAGTTCTTC.

The table lists this clone with a few counts. This chain joins TRBV6-2 or TRBV6-3 and TRBJ1-5; TRBD1 matches at 9 bases. Germline V gene sequence: CDR1 MNHEY, CDR2 SVGEGT. Trimming cost V 5 bases and J 4 bases; bases outside gene matches: 3. The CDR3 covers 14 residues. The CDR3 is CASSGQGWNQPQHF. The CDR3 DNA reads as TGTGCCAGCAGTGGACAGGGGTGGAATCAGCCCCAGCATTTT.

The chain combines TRBV28 with TRBJ1-1; 8 nucleotides line up with TRBD1. V shed 7 bases, J shed 1 base, and the junction held 14 bases outside the gene matches. Germline V gives CDR1 MDHEN, CDR2 SYDVKM. The length of the CDR3 is 17 residues. CDR3 in amino acids: CASTRGYVTGANTEAFF. Here the CDR3 DNA reads TGTGCCAGCACCAGGGGTTATGTGACAGGGGCGAACACTGAAGCTTTCTTT.

This sequence joins TRBV19 and TRBJ1-2; D possibly corresponds to TRBD1 (6 bases). The CDR3 runs to 14 residues. Germline CDR1 is LNHDA and CDR2 is SQIVND (reference sequence). The germline V and J ends were trimmed by 3 bases and 5 bases, with 13 bases remaining between them. The CDR3 DNA reads TGTGCCAGTAGTATTATGGCAGGGGAGTATGGCTACACCTTC. Translation: CASSIMAGEYGYTF.

The chain uses TRBV5-6 and TRBJ2-7; D not certain. This CDR3 region has 13 residues. The germline V gene encodes CDR1 SGHDT and CDR2 YYEEEE. Trimming pared 5 bases from V and 1 base from J, leaving 10 bases between. The CDR3 sequence: CASSEILSYEQYF. The CDR3 DNA sequence: TGTGCCAGCAGTGAGATCCTATCCTACGAGCAGTACTTC.

The rearrangement uses TRBV3-1 (or the pseudogene TRBV3-2) and TRBJ1-6, with D unclear. V was clipped by 1 base and J by 7 bases, with 5 bases between them. Germline V CDR1 and CDR2: LGHDT, YNNKEL (reference sequence). The CDR3 runs to 13 residues. The CDR3 here is CASSQGANSPLHF. The CDR3 coding sequence is TGTGCCAGCAGCCAAGGGGCAAATTCACCCCTCCACTTT.